These 8 T cell receptor beta chains came from one sample sequenced in a study of somatic mutations in cytotoxic T cells in rheumatoid arthritis. Profiled with immunoSEQ multiplex PCR; TCRdb holds only in-frame clones, not every one. The sample consists of roughly 16,000 clones, roughly four fifths of them appearing once. Source material: CD8+ T cells sorted from blood. These receptors were obtained from a woman aged 45-59 years with rheumatoid arthritis.

The V gene is TRBV11-2, the J gene TRBJ2-7; D uncertain. V shed 3 bases and J shed 2 bases, with 8 bases lying between them. Germline V gene data show CDR1 as SGHAT and CDR2 as FQNNGV. The CDR3 is 13 residues long. CDR3 region: CASSLRRAYEQYF. CDR3 DNA sequence: TGTGCCAGCAGCTTGAGACGGGCCTACGAGCAGTACTTC.

This clone was seen only a few times. The J gene is TRBJ1-4, the V gene TRBV6-1; D unclear. V lost 2 bases, J lost 8 bases, and 15 bases lay in between. The CDR3 totals 15 residues. Germline V gene lookup returns CDR1 MNHNS and CDR2 SASEGT. The CDR3 DNA is TGTGCCAGCAGTGAAAGAACAGAGGGCTCCGAAAAACTGTTTTTT. Residues: CASSERTEGSEKLFF.

This chain joins TRBV10-2 and TRBJ2-5; weak D call: TRBD2 (7 bases). This CDR3 spans 13 amino acids. Germline CDR1 and CDR2: WSHSY and SAAADI. The ends were cut back, 11 bases at V and 4 bases at J, with 17 bases in the middle. In DNA form, the CDR3 reads TGCGCCGCAAGGGGGGGTGGGCGAGAGACCCAGTACTTC. Translated, it gives CAARGGGRETQYF.

CDR3: CASSSLGFSYNEQFF. CDR3 bases: TGTGCCAGCAGCTCTCTTGGCTTTTCCTACAATGAGCAGTTCTTC. The chain is built from TRBV7-8 and TRBJ2-1; D not resolved. V shed 4 bases and J shed 1 base, with 11 bases lying between them. The CDR3 is made up of 15 amino acids. The germline CDR1 and CDR2 sequences are SGHVS and FQNEAQ. The full variable domain, in which reference TRBV7-8 and TRBJ2-1 provide the parts outside the CDR3, is GAGVSQSPRYKVAKRGQDVALRCDPISGHVSLFWYQQALGQGPEFLTYFQNEAQLDKSGLPSDRFFAERPEGSVSTLKIQRTQQEDSAVYLCASSSLGFSYNEQFFGPGTRLTVL.

The chain joins TRBV2 to TRBJ2-1, with 9 bases matching TRBD2. The V gene's germline CDR1 is SNHLY and CDR2 FYNNEI. V dropped 7 bases and J dropped 15; count of bases not matched to a gene: 7. The CDR3 spans 11 residues. Here the CDR3 reads CASTVLAGWFF. The DNA for the CDR3 is TGTGCCAGCACGGTGCTAGCGGGATGGTTCTTC.

The chain uses TRBV7-3 and TRBJ2-1; maybe TRBD2 (6 bases). CDR1 is SGHTA and CDR2 is FQGTGA in the germline V gene. Trimming removed 3 bases at V and 0 bases at J, with 9 bases between. The CDR3 spans 15 residues. The CDR3 region has the DNA TGTGCCAGCAGCTTTGGAGGGAGCTCCTACAATGAGCAGTTCTTC. Residues: CASSFGGSSYNEQFF.

V is TRBV5-6 and J is TRBJ2-3; 12 bases match TRBD2. In germline, CDR1 is SGHDT, CDR2 YYEEEE. J was trimmed by 4 bases and V by 0 bases; bases with no gene match: 3. The CDR3 length is 16 residues. CDR3 in amino acids: CASSLALAGGADTQYF. In DNA form, the CDR3 reads TGTGCCAGCAGCTTGGCCCTAGCGGGGGGGGCAGATACGCAGTATTTT. Filled out from reference TRBV5-6 and TRBJ2-3, the complete variable domain reads DAGVTQSPTHLIKTRGQQVTLRCSPKSGHDTVSWYQQALGQGPQFIFQYYEEEERQRGNFPDRFSGHQFPNYSSELNVNALLLGDSALYLCASSLALAGGADTQYFGPGTRLTVL.

The chain joins TRBV30 to TRBJ2-5; no clear D gene. Trimming took 0 bases from V and 5 from J, leaving 10 bases between them. The CDR3 is 13 amino acids. Looked up from germline, CDR1 is GTSNPN and CDR2 is SVGIG (reference sequence). The CDR3 spells CAWSVVVSETQYF. CDR3 in DNA: TGTGCCTGGAGTGTCGTTGTCTCGGAGACCCAGTACTTC.